These 5 T cell receptor beta chains came from one sample sequenced in a study of blood T cell repertoires in COVID-19. Method: immunoSEQ multiplex PCR; TCRdb's copy keeps in-frame clones and lacks some. The profile shows 300,000 to 350,000 clones, 87% of them singletons. Sample: peripheral blood. The receptors here all came from a young man with COVID-19, enrolled during active disease.

V usage is TRBV6-2 or TRBV6-3 and J usage is TRBJ2-7, with a tentative D call TRBD1 (5 bases). Trimming removed 5 bases from V and 7 bases from J, with 24 bases in between. The CDR3 is made up of 16 amino acids. Germline CDR1 is MNHEY and CDR2 is SVGEGT. The CDR3 protein is CASSPQGQSPLSEQYF. The CDR3 region has the DNA TGTGCCAGCAGTCCCCAAGGACAATCCCCTTTGAGTGAGCAGTACTTC.

V usage is TRBV12-3 or TRBV12-4 and J usage is TRBJ1-4; the match to TRBD1 covers 7 bases. This CDR3 region has 13 residues. The V and J ends lost 5 bases and 12 bases, in that order; junction bases with no gene match: 9. The CDR3 DNA reads TGTGCCAGCAGTGTCGTGATAGGGGGCGAACTGTTTTTT. This sequence encodes CASSVVIGGELFF.

The genes are TRBV2 and TRBJ1-6; 11 bases are a match to TRBD1. This CDR3 region has 15 residues. J was trimmed by 8 bases and V by 5 bases; bases with no gene match: 5. CDR1 is SNHLY and CDR2 is FYNNEI in the germline V gene. The CDR3 region has the DNA TGTGCCAGCAGTCCCGGGACAGGGGGATATTCACCCCTCCACTTT. It translates to CASSPGTGGYSPLHF.

This rearrangement joins TRBV3-1 (or the pseudogene TRBV3-2) to TRBJ2-1; the D is unclear. The CDR3 runs 11 residues. CDR1 is LGHDT, CDR2 YNNKEL, per germline (reference sequence). V dropped 2 bases and J dropped 10 bases, with 6 bases sitting between them. The CDR3 is CASSQSQEQFF. The CDR3 nucleotides are TGTGCCAGCAGCCAATCACAGGAGCAGTTCTTC.

The chain links TRBV4-1 to TRBJ1-4; possible D gene TRBD1, 6 bases. CDR3 length: 16 residues. Trimming removed 1 base from V and 7 bases from J, with 16 bases in between. Per germline, CDR1 MGHRA and CDR2 YSYEKL. The CDR3 loop is CASSQVSGRGREKLFF. The CDR3 region has the DNA TGCGCCAGCAGCCAAGTTTCTGGCAGGGGTCGTGAAAAACTGTTTTTT.